The present T cell receptor (beta chain) was sequenced within a study of siplizumab effects on memory and regulatory T cells. The table came from immunoSEQ multiplex PCR; TCRdb's copy has only in-frame clones and leaves some out. The table lists about 100,000 clones, roughly 94% of them singletons. The CDR3 is 19 amino acids. Germline V gene data show CDR1 as SGDLS and CDR2 as YYNGEE. The V segment lost 3 bases and the J segment 4 bases; nucleotides outside the gene matches: 9. Sequenced material: non-Treg CD4+ T cells sorted from blood. V usage is TRBV9 and J usage is TRBJ2-2, with TRBD2 matching over 16 bases. This clonotype originated in a human donor in good health. CDR3 coding DNA: TGTGCCAGCAGCGAAGAGGGGACTAGCGGGAGGGCGGGCACCGGGGAGCTGTTTTTT. Translated: CASSEEGTSGRAGTGELFF.